This T cell receptor (beta chain) was obtained from a study of cytomegalovirus exposure and HLA in healthy donors. General study results and limits: TCR beta chains associated with HLA were, in a later analysis, more clonally expanded than equally common others.

PCR amplification relied on 60 Vbeta primers (plus 13 Jbeta primers). The method was immunoSEQ multiplex PCR; TCRdb's version includes in-frame clones alone and lacks a portion of them. The sample records under 200,000 clones, roughly 80% being singletons. This CDR3 is built from 13 residues. Trimming took off 6 bases at V and 2 bases at J, with 9 bases between the two ends. Germline V gene data show CDR1 as SGHNT and CDR2 as YENEEA. As to this clone: Its target is not known.

V usage is TRBV11-3 and J usage is TRBJ2-3; D might be TRBD2 (6 bases). Sequenced input: PBMCs. The sequence derives from a male donor in good health and CMV-seropositive. CDR3 region: CASRRDSTDTQYF. In nucleotides, the CDR3 is TGTGCCAGCAGAAGGGACTCCACAGATACGCAGTATTTT.